This T cell receptor beta chain emerged from a study of T cells in Graves' hyperthyroidism and ophthalmopathy. This clonotype was counted at least ten times. There are 13 residues in the CDR3. Germline values: CDR1 MNHEY, CDR2 SMNVEV (reference sequence). Amplified TCR beta CDR3 regions derived from RNA transcripts. First-round RT-PCR with HTBI primers amplified the TCR CDR3 region. TCRdb itself ran the multiplex PCR reads through MiXCR, one entry per CDR3 protein. Counted here are fewer than 250,000 distinct CDR3 sequences, approximately 23% occurring once; the ten biggest clones make up 30% to 40%. The sequence was obtained from a woman aged 40 to 55 with Graves' ophthalmopathy. The sequencing input was blood. V gene TRBV27 combines with J gene TRBJ2-2; 7 bases map to TRBD1. The DNA for the CDR3 is TGTGTCACGAGGGACAGTAGAACCGGGGAGCTGTTTTTT. Its translation: CVTRDSRTGELFF.